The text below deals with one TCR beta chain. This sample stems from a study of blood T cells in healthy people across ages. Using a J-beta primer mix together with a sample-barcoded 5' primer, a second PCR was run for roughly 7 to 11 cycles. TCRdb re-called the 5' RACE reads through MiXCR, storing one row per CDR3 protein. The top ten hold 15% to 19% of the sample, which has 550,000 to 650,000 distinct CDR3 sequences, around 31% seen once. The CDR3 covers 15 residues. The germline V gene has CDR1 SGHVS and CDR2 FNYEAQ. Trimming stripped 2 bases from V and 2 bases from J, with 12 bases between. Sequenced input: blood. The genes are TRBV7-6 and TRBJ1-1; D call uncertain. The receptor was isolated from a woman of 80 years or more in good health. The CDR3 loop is CASSLWETINTEAFF. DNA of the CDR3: TGTGCCAGCAGCTTATGGGAAACCATAAACACTGAAGCTTTCTTT.